The sequence of this T cell receptor (beta chain) was determined in a study of long-term antiretroviral therapy in people with HIV. Points from the study as a whole: When set beside controls, HIV repertoires had CDR3 length ranges that were narrower. In the period from the mid-2000s to the late 2010s, blood was collected, possibly under older ART regimens.

Survey level was the resolution at which the v3.0 immunoSEQ assay ran. Data came from immunoSEQ multiplex PCR; TCRdb stores just in-frame clones and leaves some out. The repertoire has approximately 6,500 clones, around 70% of them found once; the top ten carry approximately 16%. As concerns this clone: Its antigen is as yet unknown.

CDR1 and CDR2 from the germline V gene are LGHNA and YSLEER. This CDR3 comprises 13 residues. V was cut by 2 bases and J by 5 bases, with 10 bases left in between. Only United States sites treated participants with HIV. This receptor was obtained from a man aged 40-49 years with HIV. The specimen was unsorted PBMCs, collected approximately 0.9 years before starting antiretroviral therapy. The V gene is TRBV4-3, the J gene TRBJ2-7; D uncertain. The CDR3 spells CASSQNSRNEQYF. The CDR3 DNA reads as TGCGCCAGCAGCCAAAATAGTAGGAACGAGCAGTACTTC.